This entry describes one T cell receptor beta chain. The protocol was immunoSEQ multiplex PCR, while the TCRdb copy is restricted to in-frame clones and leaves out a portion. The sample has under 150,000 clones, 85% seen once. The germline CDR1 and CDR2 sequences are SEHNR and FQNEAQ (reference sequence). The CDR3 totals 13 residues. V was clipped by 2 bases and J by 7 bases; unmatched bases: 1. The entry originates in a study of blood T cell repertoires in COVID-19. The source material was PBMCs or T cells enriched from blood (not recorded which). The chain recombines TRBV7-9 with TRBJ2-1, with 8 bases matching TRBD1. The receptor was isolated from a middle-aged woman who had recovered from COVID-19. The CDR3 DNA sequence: TGTGCCAGCAGCTTACAGGGGGCAAATGAGCAGTTCTTC. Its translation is CASSLQGANEQFF.